This T cell receptor beta chain was documented in a study of cytomegalovirus exposure and HLA in healthy donors. It was with 60 Vbeta and 13 Jbeta primers that the PCR ran. Clones were sequenced by immunoSEQ multiplex PCR, and TCRdb holds only the in-frame ones, with some missing. The sample comprises roughly 150,000 clones, around 83% of which are singletons, and 7% to 9.5% rests with the top ten. The germline V gene has CDR1 KGHSH and CDR2 LQKENI. Trimming removed 0 bases from V and 7 bases from J; junction bases left unmatched: 9. This CDR3 has 18 amino acids. The sequence derives from a male donor in good health and CMV-seropositive. Sequenced material: PBMCs. This chain connects TRBV18 to TRBJ2-1; 13 nucleotides agree with TRBD2. The CDR3 is CASSPPTLTSGGSNEQFF. The CDR3 DNA sequence: TGTGCCAGCTCACCACCCACCTTGACTAGCGGGGGGTCGAATGAGCAGTTCTTC.